Below are 27 T cell receptor beta chains sequenced from a single sample in a study of blood T cell repertoires in COVID-19. Assay used: immunoSEQ multiplex PCR; TCRdb lists only in-frame clones, some missing. The table includes around 220,000 clones, 65% to 85% detected once. Material for sequencing was peripheral blood. The receptors come from a middle-aged woman with active or convalescent COVID-19.

V and J are TRBV11-3 and TRBJ2-1; the D gene is possibly TRBD2 (7 bases). Germline V gene sequence: CDR1 SGHNT, CDR2 YENEEA. The V and J ends lost 1 base and 6 bases respectively, with 13 bases between them. The CDR3 loop spans 15 amino acids. Written as DNA, the CDR3 is TGTGCCAGCAGCTTAGGCCACGGGGGGCGCAATGAGCAGTTCTTC. Protein: CASSLGHGGRNEQFF.

This clone was counted between two and nine times. The V call is TRBV2, the J call TRBJ1-4; possible D gene TRBD1, 5 bases. This CDR3 spans 14 amino acids. V was cut by 2 bases and J by 4 bases, with 8 bases left in between. Germline CDR1 is SNHLY and CDR2 is FYNNEI. CDR3 in DNA: TGTGCCAGCAGTGAATGGGGCTTTAATGAAAAACTGTTTTTT. Its translation is CASSEWGFNEKLFF.

The chain joins TRBV28 to TRBJ2-4, with D perhaps TRBD2 (5 bases). The ends were cut back, 6 bases at V and 6 bases at J, with 15 bases in the middle. The germline V gene has CDR1 MDHEN and CDR2 SYDVKM. This CDR3 contains 14 residues. The DNA for the CDR3 is TGTGCCAGCAGCAATACAGCGGCGGCAAACATTCAGTACTTC. This gives the protein CASSNTAAANIQYF.

The chain uses TRBV4-1 and TRBJ1-5; 9 bases are a match to TRBD1. This CDR3 is built from 15 residues. V dropped 7 bases and J dropped 2; count of bases not matched to a gene: 6. Germline-derived CDR1 and CDR2 are MGHRA and YSYEKL. The CDR3 sequence: CASNPRTGGNQPQHF. The CDR3 region has the DNA TGCGCCAGCAACCCCCGGACAGGGGGCAATCAGCCCCAGCATTTT.

The chain links TRBV10-3 to TRBJ2-7; D is unresolved. This CDR3 is 13 amino acids long. From germline, CDR1 is ENHRY and CDR2 SYGVKD. V dropped 0 bases and J dropped 6 bases, with 9 bases sitting between them. The CDR3 is CAISESGFSEQYF. CDR3 DNA: TGTGCCATCAGTGAGTCGGGCTTCTCCGAGCAGTACTTC.

The chain links TRBV2 to TRBJ2-6; D not resolved. Germline CDR1 reads SNHLY; CDR2 reads FYNNEI. The length of the CDR3 is 17 residues. V lost 0 bases and J lost 0, with 9 bases in between. The CDR3 loop reads CASSEAGYLSGANVLTF. CDR3 sequence (DNA): TGTGCCAGCAGTGAAGCCGGGTATCTCTCTGGGGCCAACGTCCTGACTTTC.

This clone was seen a handful of times. The rearrangement links TRBV2 to TRBJ1-2, with a tentative D call TRBD1 (6 bases). The CDR3 totals 15 residues. Germline assignment: CDR1 SNHLY and CDR2 FYNNEI. V lost 6 bases, J lost 6 bases, and 20 bases lay in between. The CDR3 is CASRPDSIEFHGYTF. CDR3 coding DNA: TGTGCCAGCAGACCGGACAGCATTGAATTCCATGGCTACACCTTC.

For the CDR3, the DNA is TGTGCCAGCAGCTACCCACGGGGGGCCCATCGGGAAAAACTGTTTTTT. As protein: CASSYPRGAHREKLFF. The chain recombines TRBV7-2 with TRBJ1-4; tentative D call: TRBD1 (6 bases). Germline V gene data show CDR1 as SGHTA and CDR2 as FQGNSA. V was clipped by 4 bases and J by 8 bases, with 20 bases between them. The CDR3 is made up of 16 amino acids.

The gene calls are TRBV7-9 and TRBJ1-1; the D gene is possibly TRBD1 (5 bases). CDR1 and CDR2 from the germline V gene are SEHNR and FQNEAQ (reference sequence). The V end lost 4 bases, the J end lost 9 bases, and 18 bases lay between the germline ends. The CDR3 covers 14 residues. CDR3 sequence: CASSYDLQALKAFF. The CDR3 coding sequence is TGTGCCAGCAGCTACGACCTACAGGCCCTAAAAGCTTTCTTT.

The rearrangement uses TRBV5-1 and TRBJ1-2; 7 bases line up with TRBD1. CDR1 is SGHRS, CDR2 YFSETQ, per germline. V shed 5 bases, J shed 8 bases, and the junction held 18 bases outside the gene matches. The CDR3 has 16 residues. This CDR3 is CASRLDSTGVYGGYTF. As DNA, the CDR3 is TGCGCCAGCAGACTAGATTCAACAGGGGTTTATGGGGGCTACACCTTC.

This chain uses TRBV12-3 or TRBV12-4 with TRBJ1-2, with D perhaps matching TRBD1 (5 bases). The CDR3 is 13 amino acids. V lost 8 bases and J lost 3, with 13 bases in between. As DNA, the CDR3 is TGTGCCAGCTGGATTGCGGGGGACTATGGCTACACCTTC. Its translation is CASWIAGDYGYTF.

The chain uses TRBV30 and TRBJ1-1; D is unresolved. Germline lookup yields CDR1 GTSNPN and CDR2 SVGIG (reference sequence). The CDR3 runs to 12 residues. Deletions cut 3 bases from V and 1 base from J, with 6 bases between. The DNA of the CDR3 is TGTGCCTGGAGCCGTTCGAACACTGAAGCTTTCTTT. As protein: CAWSRSNTEAFF. The full variable domain, completed using reference TRBV30 and TRBJ1-1, is SQTIHQWPATLVQPVGSPLSLECTVEGTSNPNLYWYRQAAGRGLQLLFYSVGIGQISSEVPQNLSASRPQDRQFILSSKKLLLSDSGFYLCAWSRSNTEAFFGQGTRLTVV.

At least ten counts were recorded for this clone. The chain couples TRBV2 to TRBJ2-2; D is uncertain. Per the germline V gene, CDR1 is SNHLY and CDR2 is FYNNEI. The V end was cut by 5 bases, the J end by 1 base, with 5 bases between. The CDR3 has 13 amino acids. CDR3 protein: CASSPGNTGELFF. The CDR3 nucleotides are TGTGCCAGCAGTCCAGGGAACACCGGGGAGCTGTTTTTT. The full variable domain, completed using reference TRBV2 and TRBJ2-2, is EPEVTQTPSHQVTQMGQEVILRCVPISNHLYFYWYRQILGQKVEFLVSFYNNEISEKSEIFDDQFSVERPDGSNFTLKIRSTKLEDSAMYFCASSPGNTGELFFGEGSRLTVL.

The chain links TRBV28 to TRBJ1-6, with 8 bases identical to TRBD1. Germline trimming cut 3 bases from V and 5 bases from J; bases unmatched to any gene: 9. CDR1 is MDHEN, CDR2 SYDVKM, per germline. The CDR3 is made up of 17 amino acids. The CDR3: CASSFWTGKFNNSPLHF. The DNA of the CDR3 is TGTGCCAGCAGTTTTTGGACAGGGAAATTCAATAATTCACCCCTCCACTTT. The variable domain in full, with the rest retrieved from reference TRBV28 and TRBJ1-6, is DVKVTQSSRYLVKRTGEKVFLECVQDMDHENMFWYRQDPGLGLRLIYFSYDVKMKEKGDIPEGYSVSREKKERFSLILESASTNQTSMYLCASSFWTGKFNNSPLHFGNGTRLTVT.

The chain is built from TRBV7-3 and TRBJ1-3; TRBD1 matches at 7 bases. J gave up 3 bases and V 8 bases, and 4 bases lay outside the gene matches. There are 13 residues in the CDR3. From germline, CDR1 is SGHTA and CDR2 FQGTGA. The CDR3, as DNA: TGTGCCAGCCAGAGGGACAGTGGAAACACCATATATTTT. Protein product: CASQRDSGNTIYF. The whole variable domain, filled in from reference TRBV7-3 and TRBJ1-3, reads GAGVSQTPSNKVTEKGKYVELRCDPISGHTALYWYRQSLGQGPEFLIYFQGTGAADDSGLPNDRFFAVRPEGSVSTLKIQRTERGDSAVYLCASQRDSGNTIYFGEGSWLTVV.

This chain links TRBV29-1 with TRBJ1-4, with no clear D. The CDR3 consists of 12 residues. Trimming shortened V by 4 bases and J by 7 bases, and 10 bases separated the two germline ends. Germline V gives CDR1 SQVTM, CDR2 ANQGSEA. CDR3 DNA sequence: TGCAGCGTTGGATGGGAGAGTGAAAAACTGTTTTTT. Amino acids: CSVGWESEKLFF. Full variable domain (remainder filled in from reference TRBV29-1 and TRBJ1-4): SAVISQKPSRDICQRGTSLTIQCQVDSQVTMMFWYRQQPGQSLTLIATANQGSEATYESGFVIDKFPISRPNLTFSTLTVSNMSPEDSSIYLCSVGWESEKLFFGSGTQLSVL.

The CDR3 sequence: CASSQAGTRNQPQHF. CDR3 sequence (DNA): TGCGCCAGCAGCCAAGCCGGGACACGCAATCAGCCCCAGCATTTT. This sequence joins TRBV4-1 and TRBJ1-5; a weak D match, TRBD1 (6 bases). Germline CDR1 is MGHRA and CDR2 is YSYEKL. The CDR3 length is 15 residues. The ends were cut back, 1 base at V and 2 bases at J, with 9 bases in the middle.

This clone was seen a single time. Here the CDR3 DNA reads TGTGCCAGCAGCTTAGCGAACCGGCAGGGTAGGAATGAGCAGTTCTTC. Translating it yields CASSLANRQGRNEQFF. The V call is TRBV7-9, the J call TRBJ2-1; perhaps TRBD1 as D (5 bases). CDR1 SEHNR and CDR2 FQNEAQ come from the germline V gene (reference sequence). The CDR3 runs 16 residues. Trimming took 0 bases from V and 7 from J, leaving 16 bases between them. The complete variable domain, with remaining parts taken from reference TRBV7-9 and TRBJ2-1, reads DTGVSQNPRHKITKRGQNVTFRCDPISEHNRLYWYRQTLGQGPEFLTYFQNEAQLEKSRLLSDRFSAERPKGSFSTLEIQRTEQGDSAMYLCASSLANRQGRNEQFFGPGTRLTVL.

V gene TRBV4-1 combines with J gene TRBJ1-4; D not resolved. Germline V gene data show CDR1 as MGHRA and CDR2 as YSYEKL. CDR3 length equals 15 residues. Trimming stripped 3 bases from V and 8 bases from J, with 16 bases between. CDR3 sequence: CASSHSDSVGEKLFF. The CDR3 DNA sequence: TGCGCCAGCAGCCATTCGGACTCTGTTGGGGAAAAACTGTTTTTT.

V and J are TRBV7-9 and TRBJ1-1; TRBD1 matches 9 bases. The CDR3 consists of 14 residues. The germline V gene has CDR1 SEHNR and CDR2 FQNEAQ (reference sequence). The junction had 6 bases not matched to a gene; V was cut back by 4 bases and J by 6 bases. The CDR3 DNA follows: TGTGCCAGCAGCTCAGCCCGGGACAGGGCTGAAGCTTTCTTT. Encoded protein: CASSSARDRAEAFF.

This chain connects TRBV7-3 to TRBJ2-2, with D possibly TRBD1 on 5 matching bases. V was cut by 5 bases and J by 5 bases, with 12 bases left in between. This CDR3 comprises 14 residues. In germline, CDR1 is SGHTA, CDR2 FQGTGA. In nucleotides, the CDR3 is TGTGCCAGCAGCCAACTCCAGGGAACCGGGGAGCTGTTTTTT. Translated, it gives CASSQLQGTGELFF.

J is TRBJ1-1 and V is TRBV5-1, with TRBD1 identical over 7 bases. V trimming: 2 bases; J trimming: 5 bases; junction bases outside the gene matches: 9. The germline V gene encodes CDR1 SGHRS and CDR2 YFSETQ. The CDR3 length is 15 residues. DNA for the CDR3: TGCGCCAGCAGCTTACAGGGGCGGCGCCAAACTGAAGCTTTCTTT. It encodes CASSLQGRRQTEAFF.

This chain uses TRBV29-1 with TRBJ1-2; TRBD1 aligns across 10 bases. The germline V gene has CDR1 SQVTM and CDR2 ANQGSEA. The CDR3 contains 15 residues. V trimming: 5 bases; J trimming: 4 bases; junction bases outside the gene matches: 10. CDR3 amino acids: CSVLARRDRGYGYTF. The DNA for the CDR3 is TGCAGCGTTCTCGCCCGAAGGGACAGGGGCTATGGCTACACCTTC.

In its sample, this clone was seen many times. The chain carries TRBV10-2 and TRBJ1-5, with 9 bases identical to TRBD1. The CDR3 totals 13 residues. Germline CDR1 is WSHSY and CDR2 is SAAADI. V lost 5 bases and J lost 7; bases outside the gene matches: 3. The CDR3 loop reads CASSPGQGQPQHF. CDR3 DNA: TGCGCCAGCAGTCCGGGACAGGGCCAGCCCCAGCATTTT.

V is TRBV5-1 and J is TRBJ2-7; maybe TRBD1 (6 bases). The germline V and J ends were trimmed by 8 bases and 2 bases, with 20 bases remaining between them. This CDR3 contains 15 residues. Germline V gives CDR1 SGHRS, CDR2 YFSETQ. CDR3 nucleotide sequence: TGCGCCAGTTGGGGGTCCGGGACACTTCCCTACGAGCAGTACTTC. As protein: CASWGSGTLPYEQYF.

The rearrangement joins TRBV7-6 to TRBJ1-4; D is perhaps TRBD1 (6 bases). This CDR3 is 16 amino acids long. Germline V lookup: CDR1 SGHVS, CDR2 FNYEAQ. The ends were cut back, 1 base at V and 8 bases at J, with 17 bases in the middle. For the CDR3, the DNA is TGTGCCAGCAGCTTAGGGACATCTGGTAGGGGGGAAAAACTGTTTTTT. This gives the protein CASSLGTSGRGEKLFF.

The rearrangement uses TRBV7-3 and TRBJ2-3; the match to TRBD1 covers 7 bases. This CDR3 has 17 residues. The V gene end was trimmed by 1 base and the J gene end by 3 bases; junction bases not matched to a gene: 10. CDR1 is SGHTA and CDR2 is FQGTGA in the germline V gene. CDR3 amino acids: CASSLNRPGGVTDTQYF. CDR3 DNA: TGTGCCAGCAGCTTAAATCGGCCAGGGGGTGTAACAGATACGCAGTATTTT.